The rows below give T cell receptor beta chains drawn from one sample of a study of identical twins. Each CDR3 protein is one row after TCRdb ran MiXCR on the 5' RACE reads. This table holds roughly 1.6 million distinct CDR3 sequences, roughly 35% found once. Sequenced input: cord blood. These receptors were collected from a newborn girl in good health. Both conserved end residues are part of each CDR3. Fields, in order: D gene, clone size, J gene, V gene, CDR3 protein, CDR3 DNA. A D gene is named only where the DNA matches it firmly. For some rows the clone size is stated as once, few or many, or as a class when expanded; others skip it.

d_call: -
clone_size: once
j_call: TRBJ2-1
v_call: TRBV20-1
cdr3_aa: CSAGLLNEQVF
cdr3_nt: TGCAGTGCTGGACTATTAAATGAGCAGGTCTTC

d_call: -
clone_size: -
j_call: TRBJ2-1
v_call: TRBV20-1
cdr3_aa: CSATGNRGGFNNEQFF
cdr3_nt: TGCAGTGCTACCGGCAATCGCGGGGGCTTCAACAATGAGCAGTTCTTC

d_call: TRBD2
clone_size: -
j_call: TRBJ2-1
v_call: TRBV28
cdr3_aa: CASSLSPAGIYNEQFF
cdr3_nt: TGTGCCAGCAGTTTATCCCCAGCGGGAATCTACAATGAGCAGTTCTTC

d_call: TRBD2
clone_size: few
j_call: TRBJ2-5
v_call: TRBV20-1
cdr3_aa: CSARSTGTRLQETQYF
cdr3_nt: TGCAGTGCTAGATCCACCGGGACTAGACTCCAAGAGACCCAGTACTTC

d_call: TRBD1
clone_size: -
j_call: TRBJ2-1
v_call: TRBV27
cdr3_aa: CASSLVPGQINEQFF
cdr3_nt: TGTGCCAGCAGTTTAGTCCCGGGACAGATCAATGAGCAGTTCTTC

d_call: -
clone_size: -
j_call: TRBJ2-3
v_call: TRBV12-3/TRBV12-4
cdr3_aa: CASSFGGFPTDTQYF
cdr3_nt: TGTGCCAGCAGTTTTGGCGGTTTTCCCACAGATACGCAGTATTTT

d_call: TRBD1
clone_size: -
j_call: TRBJ1-4
v_call: TRBV7-9
cdr3_aa: CASSFYRPTGPSGKLFF
cdr3_nt: TGTGCCAGCAGCTTTTACCGCCCGACAGGGCCCTCTGGAAAACTGTTTTTT

d_call: TRBD1
clone_size: -
j_call: TRBJ2-3
v_call: TRBV4-1
cdr3_aa: CASRGTGEDTQYF
cdr3_nt: TGCGCCAGCAGGGGGACAGGGGAAGATACGCAGTATTTT

d_call: TRBD2
clone_size: few
j_call: TRBJ2-7
v_call: TRBV4-1
cdr3_aa: CASSQDHRTSGYYEQYF
cdr3_nt: TGCGCCAGCAGCCAAGATCACCGGACTAGCGGATACTACGAGCAGTACTTC

d_call: -
clone_size: -
j_call: TRBJ1-5
v_call: TRBV5-8
cdr3_aa: CASKTRKNSNQPQHF
cdr3_nt: TGTGCCAGCAAAACCCGAAAGAACAGCAATCAGCCCCAGCATTTT

d_call: TRBD1
clone_size: -
j_call: TRBJ2-7
v_call: TRBV12-3/TRBV12-4
cdr3_aa: CASSKQGFLYEQYF
cdr3_nt: TGTGCCAGCAGTAAACAGGGGTTTCTCTACGAGCAGTACTTC

d_call: -
clone_size: few
j_call: TRBJ1-6
v_call: TRBV5-1
cdr3_aa: CASSFEGSVTYNSPLHF
cdr3_nt: TGCGCCAGCAGCTTTGAAGGGAGTGTAACCTATAATTCACCCCTCCACTTT

d_call: TRBD1
clone_size: -
j_call: TRBJ1-6
v_call: TRBV5-1
cdr3_aa: CASSQDRVEYSPLHF
cdr3_nt: TGCGCCAGCAGCCAGGACAGGGTGGAATATTCACCCCTCCACTTT

d_call: TRBD1
clone_size: few
j_call: TRBJ1-6
v_call: TRBV4-2
cdr3_aa: CASSSSGGQGSPLHF
cdr3_nt: TGTGCCAGCAGCTCCTCAGGGGGCCAAGGATCACCCCTCCACTTT

d_call: TRBD1
clone_size: -
j_call: TRBJ1-6
v_call: TRBV2
cdr3_aa: CASSERTGGDSPLHF
cdr3_nt: TGTGCCAGCAGTGAAAGGACAGGGGGAGATTCACCCCTCCACTTT

d_call: -
clone_size: -
j_call: TRBJ2-1
v_call: TRBV9
cdr3_aa: CASSGGIDNEQFF
cdr3_nt: TGTGCCAGCAGCGGGGGTATAGACAATGAGCAGTTCTTC

d_call: TRBD1
clone_size: -
j_call: TRBJ1-1
v_call: TRBV3-1
cdr3_aa: CASSQRGSTGEAFF
cdr3_nt: TGTGCCAGCAGCCAAAGGGGGTCGACAGGGGAAGCTTTCTTT

d_call: -
clone_size: -
j_call: TRBJ2-1
v_call: TRBV20-1
cdr3_aa: CSPGRGSYNEQFF
cdr3_nt: TGCAGCCCCGGACGGGGTTCCTACAATGAGCAGTTCTTC

d_call: TRBD2
clone_size: few
j_call: TRBJ2-7
v_call: TRBV20-1
cdr3_aa: CSAYRTSGAYEQYF
cdr3_nt: TGCAGTGCTTATAGGACTAGCGGGGCCTACGAGCAGTACTTC

d_call: -
clone_size: few
j_call: TRBJ2-1
v_call: TRBV20-1
cdr3_aa: CSARDTSGYNEQFF
cdr3_nt: TGCAGTGCTAGAGATACGAGCGGGTACAATGAGCAGTTCTTC

d_call: TRBD2
clone_size: once
j_call: TRBJ2-1
v_call: TRBV20-1
cdr3_aa: CSARPGLAFEQFF
cdr3_nt: TGCAGTGCTAGACCGGGACTAGCGTTTGAGCAGTTCTTC

d_call: TRBD2
clone_size: many
j_call: TRBJ2-7
v_call: TRBV4-1
cdr3_aa: CASSQLAALSYEQYF
cdr3_nt: TGCGCCAGCAGCCAACTAGCGGCACTATCCTACGAGCAGTACTTC

d_call: -
clone_size: few
j_call: TRBJ1-4
v_call: TRBV5-5
cdr3_aa: CASSPQGYYNEKLFF
cdr3_nt: TGTGCCAGCAGCCCTCAGGGATACTATAATGAAAAACTGTTTTTT

d_call: TRBD1
clone_size: few
j_call: TRBJ1-2
v_call: TRBV19
cdr3_aa: CARSDRENGYTF
cdr3_nt: TGTGCCAGGTCCGACAGGGAGAATGGCTACACCTTC

d_call: -
clone_size: -
j_call: TRBJ2-4
v_call: TRBV15
cdr3_aa: CATSREGSRPRNIQYF
cdr3_nt: TGTGCCACCAGCAGAGAGGGTAGTCGGCCCCGAAACATTCAGTACTTC

d_call: TRBD2
clone_size: few
j_call: TRBJ2-3
v_call: TRBV9
cdr3_aa: CASSVGGGISTDTQYF
cdr3_nt: TGTGCCAGCAGCGTAGGCGGGGGAATAAGCACAGATACGCAGTATTTT

d_call: -
clone_size: -
j_call: TRBJ2-1
v_call: TRBV5-1
cdr3_aa: CASSSLRSLDNEQFF
cdr3_nt: TGCGCCAGCAGCTCCCTCAGGAGTCTGGACAATGAGCAGTTCTTC